The 4 T cell receptor beta chains in this list originate from one sample, sequenced in a study of glioma-infiltrating T cells after dendritic cell vaccination. The method was immunoSEQ multiplex PCR; TCRdb's version includes in-frame clones alone and lacks a portion of them. Counted here are roughly 62,000 clones, just under 85% occurring once; the ten biggest clones make up approximately 14%. Described time point: after dendritic cell vaccination, including at tumor progression/relapse. The sequences come from blood, collected after dendritic cell vaccination. The receptors originated from a human donor with glioblastoma.

The rearrangement uses TRBV18 and TRBJ2-1; 10 bases match TRBD2. Germline V CDR1 and CDR2: KGHSH, LQKENI. V trimming: 0 bases; J trimming: 5 bases; junction bases outside the gene matches: 4. The CDR3 runs to 16 residues. The CDR3 nucleotides read TGTGCCAGCTCACCACCGGGACTAGCGAGGAACAATGAGCAGTTCTTC. It specifies CASSPPGLARNNEQFF.

The V and J genes are TRBV7-8 and TRBJ1-2; D unresolved. The germline gives CDR1 SGHVS, CDR2 FQNEAQ. V lost 1 base to trimming and J lost 1 base, with 10 bases between them. CDR3 size: 15 residues. CDR3 DNA sequence: TGTGCCAGCAGCTTAGGTCCAGGATATAACTATGGCTACACCTTC. Translating gives CASSLGPGYNYGYTF.

The chain recombines TRBV5-1 with TRBJ2-3, with 7 bases identical to TRBD1. After removal of 4 bases from V and 0 bases from J, the junction contained 11 bases not matched to a gene. Looked up from germline, CDR1 is SGHRS and CDR2 is YFSETQ. The CDR3 extends over 17 amino acids. The CDR3 here is CASSNDRDLSSTDTQYF. CDR3 DNA sequence: TGCGCCAGCAGCAACGACAGGGACCTCTCTAGCACAGATACGCAGTATTTT.

This rearrangement joins TRBV5-4 to TRBJ1-2; 7 nucleotides line up with TRBD1. The CDR3 extends over 15 amino acids. With 4 bases clipped from V and 1 base from J, the junction kept 7 bases outside the gene matches. In germline, CDR1 is SGHNT, CDR2 YYREEE (reference sequence). CDR3: CASSLRQGGNYGYTF. CDR3 sequence (DNA): TGTGCCAGCAGCCTGAGACAGGGAGGTAACTATGGCTACACCTTC.